The 24 T cell receptor beta chains below come from one sample, sequenced in a study of T cell clones after liver transplantation. Sequencing used immunoSEQ multiplex PCR; TCRdb keeps in-frame clones, though not all of them. The data contain some 59,000 clones, roughly two thirds of them seen just once; the ten biggest clones take up 15%. Source: CD4+ T cells from blood, taken before liver transplant. Source of these receptors: a human donor who received a liver transplant.

The rearrangement joins TRBV10-3 to TRBJ2-1; D is possibly TRBD1 (5 bases). This CDR3 comprises 15 residues. V lost 10 bases to trimming and J lost 0 bases, with 16 bases between them. Germline assignment: CDR1 ENHRY and CDR2 SYGVKD. CDR3 loop: CATGPQVSSYNEQFF. Written as DNA, the CDR3 is TGTGCCACAGGTCCACAGGTGAGCTCCTACAATGAGCAGTTCTTC.

The chain couples TRBV10-1 to TRBJ1-6; D gene unclear. The CDR3 is 13 amino acids. Trimming stripped 0 bases from V and 10 bases from J, with 7 bases between. Germline assignment: CDR1 WNHNN and CDR2 SYGVQD (reference sequence). The CDR3 DNA reads TGCGCCAGCAGTGAGTCACGGGAGTCACCCCTCCACTTT. It specifies CASSESRESPLHF.

In its sample, this clone was seen a few times. The chain couples TRBV5-4 to TRBJ2-1, with 9 positions matching TRBD2. The CDR3 extends over 15 amino acids. Germline CDR1 SGHNT, CDR2 YYREEE (reference sequence). Trimming cost V 0 bases and J 5 bases; bases outside gene matches: 3. CDR3 DNA sequence: TGTGCCAGCAGCTTGGCCAGCGGGAGGAACAATGAGCAGTTCTTC. This translates into CASSLASGRNNEQFF.

This rearrangement joins TRBV6-1 to TRBJ2-2; D remains ambiguous. The CDR3 has 14 amino acids. The V gene lost 9 bases and the J gene lost 0 bases, with 11 bases spanning the gap. The germline CDR1 and CDR2 sequences are MNHNS and SASEGT. The CDR3, as DNA: TGTGCCAGTAACGGTAGCCCGAACACCGGGGAGCTGTTTTTT. Translation gives CASNGSPNTGELFF.

The chain joins TRBV11-2 to TRBJ2-7; 10 bases line up with TRBD1. The germline CDR1 and CDR2 sequences are SGHAT and FQNNGV. J lost 6 bases, V lost 5 bases, and 1 base had no gene match. This CDR3 is built from 12 residues. The CDR3 region has the DNA TGTGCCAGCAGCCGGGACAGGGGCGAGCAGTACTTC. Amino acids: CASSRDRGEQYF. Using reference TRBV11-2 and TRBJ2-7 for the parts outside the CDR3, the full variable domain is EAGVAQSPRYKIIEKRQSVAFWCNPISGHATLYWYQQILGQGPKLLIQFQNNGVVDDSQLPKDRFSAERLKGVDSTLKIQPAKLEDSAVYLCASSRDRGEQYFGPGTRLTVT.

The V and J genes are TRBV4-2 and TRBJ1-2, with 11 bases aligning to TRBD1. Germline V gene lookup returns CDR1 LGHNA and CDR2 YNFKEQ. The CDR3 spans 15 residues. V gave up 2 bases and J gave up 4 bases; unmatched junction bases: 3. CDR3 sequence (DNA): TGTGCCAGCAGCCAATCCGGACAGGGGGCCTATGGCTACACCTTC. Amino acid sequence: CASSQSGQGAYGYTF.

About this clone itself: Other DNA variants within this sample encode the same CDR3. The chain uses TRBV18 and TRBJ1-1, with D tentatively TRBD1 (5 bases). Germline CDR1 KGHSH, CDR2 LQKENI. Deletions cut 1 base from V and 1 base from J, with 7 bases between. CDR3 length equals 14 residues. CDR3 DNA sequence: TGTGCCAGCTCACCACTCGGGGGGAACACTGAAGCTTTCTTT. Residues: CASSPLGGNTEAFF.

V and J are TRBV9 and TRBJ1-5, with TRBD1 as a possible D gene (6 bases). Per germline, CDR1 SGDLS and CDR2 YYNGEE. There are 15 residues in the CDR3. Trimming removed 4 bases at V and 2 bases at J, with 13 bases between. The chain's CDR3 is CASSLGPGGNQPQHF. The CDR3 nucleotides read TGTGCCAGCAGCCTAGGACCAGGGGGCAATCAGCCCCAGCATTTT.

Note on this clone: A much larger clone differs from this one at a single base, so this may be a read error. The chain has TRBV7-7 and TRBJ2-7, with 8 bases identical to TRBD1. Per the germline V gene, CDR1 is SSHAT and CDR2 is FNYEAQ (reference sequence). CDR3 length equals 14 residues. CDR3 amino acids: CASSQDRDSYEQYF. The CDR3 DNA follows: TGTGCTAGCAGCCAGGACAGGGACTCCTACGAGCAGTACTTC.

The V call is TRBV25-1, the J call TRBJ1-1; TRBD1 aligns across 7 bases. In germline, CDR1 is MGHDK, CDR2 SYGVNS. J gave up 7 bases and V 2 bases, and 13 bases lay outside the gene matches. The CDR3 loop spans 16 amino acids. CDR3 amino acids: CASSEVYIGGGDEAFF. The CDR3 bases are TGTGCCAGCAGTGAAGTGTACATCGGAGGGGGCGATGAAGCTTTCTTT.

The rearrangement links TRBV6-6 to TRBJ1-2; 7 bases match TRBD1. Per germline, CDR1 MNHNY and CDR2 SVGAGI (reference sequence). The CDR3 has 13 residues. V trimming: 5 bases; J trimming: 6 bases; junction bases outside the gene matches: 6. In DNA, the CDR3 is TGTGCCAGCAGTCGAGGGACAGCCCATGGCTACACCTTC. Its translation: CASSRGTAHGYTF.

The chain employs TRBV28 and TRBJ2-7; D gene uncertain. Germline V gene data show CDR1 as MDHEN and CDR2 as SYDVKM. The CDR3 covers 15 residues. The V end was cut by 6 bases, the J end by 0 bases, with 15 bases between. The DNA for the CDR3 is TGTGCCAGCAGACCGGCGGATTATAGCTCCTACGAGCAGTACTTC. As protein: CASRPADYSSYEQYF.

The chain employs TRBV7-2 and TRBJ2-3; 9 nucleotides align to TRBD2. Germline CDR1 reads SGHTA; CDR2 reads FQGNSA. Losses at the gene ends were 8 bases for V and 0 bases for J; bases not matched to a gene: 15. The CDR3 has 18 residues. The CDR3 loop is CASLPSAGGSTSTDTQYF. In DNA, the CDR3 is TGTGCCAGCCTCCCCTCGGCGGGGGGGAGTACTAGCACAGATACGCAGTATTTT.

The rearrangement links TRBV5-4 to TRBJ1-2; 8 bases fit TRBD1. CDR3 length: 14 amino acids. V lost 6 bases, J lost 0 bases, and 4 bases stayed unmatched. Germline V lookup: CDR1 SGHNT, CDR2 YYREEE (reference sequence). The CDR3 DNA reads as TGTGCCAGCACTCCGGACAGGGCTAACTATGGCTACACCTTC. This encodes CASTPDRANYGYTF.

This chain connects TRBV19 to TRBJ1-2; 10 bases agree with TRBD1. CDR3 size: 14 residues. Germline values: CDR1 LNHDA, CDR2 SQIVND (reference sequence). V lost 6 bases, J lost 2 bases, and 3 bases stayed unmatched. CDR3 residues: CASRRTGGNYGYTF. For the CDR3, the DNA is TGTGCCAGTAGAAGGACAGGGGGGAACTATGGCTACACCTTC.

The V call is TRBV5-5, the J call TRBJ1-4; D remains ambiguous. The CDR3 is 14 residues long. Germline V gene lookup returns CDR1 SGHKS and CDR2 YYEKEE (reference sequence). V was clipped by 2 bases and J by 0 bases, with 5 bases between them. The DNA for the CDR3 is TGTGCCAGCAGCTTCGGGGCAACTAATGAAAAACTGTTTTTT. This sequence encodes CASSFGATNEKLFF.

This chain joins TRBV5-1 and TRBJ2-3; 8 positions match TRBD1. This CDR3 is built from 16 residues. The V segment lost 4 bases and the J segment 4 bases; nucleotides outside the gene matches: 11. Germline V gives CDR1 SGHRS, CDR2 YFSETQ. The CDR3 nucleotides are TGCGCCAGCAGCCCGTGGACAGGGTCGAGTCCAGATACGCAGTATTTT. This codes for CASSPWTGSSPDTQYF.

The rearrangement uses TRBV5-4 and TRBJ2-2, with 9 bases fitting TRBD1. Germline loops: CDR1 SGHNT, CDR2 YYREEE (reference sequence). The CDR3 totals 15 residues. V was clipped by 1 base and J by 4 bases; unmatched bases: 2. In DNA, the CDR3 is TGTGCCAGCAGCTTGTTACAGGGGGCCACCGGGGAGCTGTTTTTT. Translation gives CASSLLQGATGELFF.

This chain links TRBV5-1 with TRBJ1-6; D unresolved. V dropped 0 bases and J dropped 0 bases, with 10 bases sitting between them. Germline assignment: CDR1 SGHRS and CDR2 YFSETQ. CDR3 length: 17 residues. The chain's CDR3 is CASSLAGLSSYNSPLHF. The CDR3 coding sequence is TGCGCCAGCAGCTTGGCTGGGCTGAGCTCCTATAATTCACCCCTCCACTTT.

This chain connects TRBV30 to TRBJ2-1, with D possibly being TRBD1 (6 bases). The germline CDR1 and CDR2 sequences are GTSNPN and SVGIG (reference sequence). The V end was cut by 4 bases, the J end by 4 bases, with 11 bases between. This CDR3 comprises 13 residues. The CDR3 region is CAWNVQGYNEQFF. The CDR3 nucleotides read TGTGCCTGGAACGTGCAGGGGTACAATGAGCAGTTCTTC.

J is TRBJ1-5 and V is TRBV6-6, with 7 bases matching TRBD1. There are 15 residues in the CDR3. Trimming cost V 5 bases and J 1 base; bases outside gene matches: 5. Germline V lookup: CDR1 MNHNY, CDR2 SVGAGI (reference sequence). CDR3 sequence reads: CASSRQGRSNQPQHF. The CDR3 DNA sequence: TGTGCCAGCAGTCGACAGGGCAGGAGCAATCAGCCCCAGCATTTT.

This clone has more than one count but fewer than ten. The chain uses TRBV25-1 and TRBJ1-6, with 9 nucleotides matching TRBD1. The CDR3 sequence is 15 residues long. V shed 4 bases, J shed 7 bases, and the junction held 5 bases outside the gene matches. Germline V lookup: CDR1 MGHDK, CDR2 SYGVNS. CDR3 bases: TGTGCCAGCAGTGCCCCGGGACAGGGAAATTCACCCCTCCACTTT. It translates to CASSAPGQGNSPLHF.

V and J are TRBV6-6 and TRBJ2-7; 7 bases align to TRBD1. Losses at the gene ends were 0 bases for V and 5 bases for J; bases not matched to a gene: 7. The germline gives CDR1 MNHNY, CDR2 SVGAGI (reference sequence). CDR3 length: 15 amino acids. CDR3 bases: TGTGCCAGCAGTTACTCGGCACAGGGGAAGGACGAGCAGTACTTC. Translated: CASSYSAQGKDEQYF.

This clone appeared a few times. This rearrangement joins TRBV4-1 to TRBJ1-6; TRBD1 agrees at 7 bases. The CDR3 runs to 14 residues. Germline CDR1 MGHRA, CDR2 YSYEKL. With 0 bases clipped from V and 15 bases from J, the junction kept 8 bases outside the gene matches. The CDR3 coding sequence is TGCGCCAGCAGCCAAGATACGAGGGGGCCCTTCCTCCACTTT. Its protein product is CASSQDTRGPFLHF.